This T cell receptor (beta chain) appears in the sequencing data of a study of blood T cell repertoires in COVID-19. Study at large: Samples taken during acute and convalescent COVID-19 were collected in the United States, Italy and Spain.

It was during active infection that Seattle patients were enrolled and then longitudinally followed. The junction had 7 bases not matched to a gene; V was cut back by 2 bases and J by 9 bases. The CDR3 extends over 14 amino acids. In germline, CDR1 is KGHSH, CDR2 LQKENI. In the original analysis: Nucleated cell counts were estimated from reference gene primer amplification. Profiled with immunoSEQ multiplex PCR; TCRdb holds only in-frame clones, not every one. D and trimming were read from the DNA, whereas the V and J calls and clone size are those reported in that table. Of roughly 200,000 clones listed, 88% were seen once; the top ten hold over 15%.

The sequence was obtained from a man aged 50 or older with COVID-19, enrolled during active disease. The V and J genes are TRBV18 and TRBJ1-1; 9 bases agree with TRBD1. Input material: peripheral blood. This chain's CDR3 is CASSPSEGQGKAFF. As DNA, the CDR3 is TGTGCCAGCTCACCATCCGAAGGACAGGGGAAAGCTTTCTTT.